The 29 T cell receptor beta chains listed next were all sequenced from one sample in a study of cytomegalovirus exposure and HLA in healthy donors (dated by TCRdb to 2016 to 2017). The receptor library was made with the immunoSEQ multiplex PCR assay. For the multiplex PCR, a mixture combining 60 forward primers for TCR Vbeta segments and 13 reverse primers for TCR Jbeta segments was used. Drawn from immuneACCESS, this table holds only the in-frame rearrangements with V and J called that TCRdb kept. Clones are partly lost; checked studies trace under half to an unresolved V gene and leave the rest unexplained. This sample's table lists 180,000 or so clones. The ten largest clones add up to almost 0.75% of the sample. The sequencing input was PBMCs. These receptors were collected from a boy younger than 18 in good health and CMV-seronegative.

This sequence joins TRBV28 and TRBJ2-2; tentative D call: TRBD2 (5 bases). The CDR3 contains 14 residues. Germline loops: CDR1 MDHEN, CDR2 SYDVKM. V lost 8 bases, J lost 6 bases, and 16 bases lay in between. CDR3 DNA: TGTGCCAGCCTTCGGGGTCTGGCTTCCGGGGAGCTGTTTTTT. Translating it yields CASLRGLASGELFF.

The rearrangement uses TRBV7-9 and TRBJ1-1; no reliable D call. The CDR3 has 17 residues. Germline CDR1 reads SEHNR; CDR2 reads FQNEAQ (reference sequence). The V end lost 5 bases, the J end lost 0 bases, and 19 bases lay between the germline ends. CDR3 bases: TGTGCCAGCAGCCAGTCCCCGGGGAAATCGTTGAACACTGAAGCTTTCTTT. Residues: CASSQSPGKSLNTEAFF.

The gene calls are TRBV6-5 and TRBJ1-5; D perhaps matches TRBD1 (5 bases). Between the trimmed V and J ends, which lost 6 bases and 6 bases, there was a span of 15 bases. The CDR3 sequence is 14 residues long. The V gene's germline CDR1 is MNHEY and CDR2 SVGAGI. CDR3 loop: CASRGPGRGQPQHF. The CDR3 DNA follows: TGTGCCAGCAGGGGACCCGGGCGGGGTCAGCCCCAGCATTTT.

CDR3 DNA sequence: TGTGCCAGCAGTTTACCACAGCCGGATACGCAGTATTTT. Translating it yields CASSLPQPDTQYF. V gene TRBV28 combines with J gene TRBJ2-3; D gene unclear. Looked up from germline, CDR1 is MDHEN and CDR2 is SYDVKM. Trimming removed 2 bases at V and 6 bases at J, with 9 bases between. The CDR3 consists of 13 residues.

The chain links TRBV6-5 to TRBJ2-7, with TRBD1 as a possible D gene (6 bases). The V and J ends lost 3 bases and 1 base respectively, with 10 bases between them. Germline V lookup: CDR1 MNHEY, CDR2 SVGAGI. The CDR3 totals 14 residues. CDR3 coding DNA: TGTGCCAGCAGTTATCACCAGGGGTCCTACGAGCAGTACTTC. Its translation: CASSYHQGSYEQYF.

The CDR3 bases are TGTGCCAGTAGTAGGACAGGCTACAATGAGCAGTTCTTC. Translated: CASSRTGYNEQFF. The V call is TRBV19, the J call TRBJ2-1; 7 bases agree with TRBD1. V shed 4 bases and J 3 bases; nucleotides not matched to a gene: 0. The CDR3 extends over 13 amino acids. Germline V gene sequence: CDR1 LNHDA, CDR2 SQIVND (reference sequence). Looking up the rest from reference TRBV19 and TRBJ2-1 gives the full variable domain: DGGITQSPKYLFRKEGQNVTLSCEQNLNHDAMYWYRQDPGQGLRLIYYSQIVNDFQKGDIAEGYSVSREKKESFPLTVTSAQKNPTAFYLCASSRTGYNEQFFGPGTRLTVL.

The chain employs TRBV6-1 and TRBJ2-7; weak D call: TRBD2 (6 bases). V was pared by 2 bases and J by 5 bases, with 22 bases between. Germline CDR1 reads MNHNS; CDR2 reads SASEGT. The CDR3 is made up of 17 amino acids. CDR3 sequence reads: CASSEQSDAASVDEQYF. The CDR3 DNA is TGTGCCAGCAGTGAACAGTCAGACGCGGCTAGCGTCGACGAGCAGTACTTC.

The rearrangement links TRBV2 to TRBJ2-5; 9 bases match TRBD1. V lost 6 bases and J lost 1; bases outside the gene matches: 6. The CDR3 spans 15 residues. CDR1 SNHLY and CDR2 FYNNEI come from the germline V gene. The CDR3 loop is CASSGQGNVQETQYF. CDR3 coding DNA: TGTGCCAGCAGCGGACAGGGGAACGTCCAAGAGACCCAGTACTTC. Drawing the rest from reference TRBV2 and TRBJ2-5, the complete variable domain is EPEVTQTPSHQVTQMGQEVILRCVPISNHLYFYWYRQILGQKVEFLVSFYNNEISEKSEIFDDQFSVERPDGSNFTLKIRSTKLEDSAMYFCASSGQGNVQETQYFGPGTRLLVL.

The V and J genes are TRBV7-2 and TRBJ2-5; 7 nucleotides align to TRBD2. The germline gives CDR1 SGHTA, CDR2 FQGNSA. V shed 1 base, J shed 1 base, and the junction held 6 bases outside the gene matches. The CDR3 spans 16 residues. DNA for the CDR3: TGTGCCAGCAGCTTAGGGGGGGGTGTATCCCAAGAGACCCAGTACTTC. Protein: CASSLGGGVSQETQYF.

This chain joins TRBV5-8 and TRBJ2-5, with D perhaps matching TRBD2 (5 bases). The J call may be in error: the DNA end matches TRBJ2-7 better. The CDR3 has 15 residues. The germline V gene encodes CDR1 SGHTS and CDR2 YDEGEE. The CDR3 DNA follows: TGTGCCAGCAGCCCGGACTCTAATCGGCCATACGAGCAGTACTTC. Its protein is CASSPDSNRPYEQYF.

V gene TRBV30 combines with J gene TRBJ2-6; the match to TRBD1 covers 7 bases. The CDR3 consists of 16 residues. J lost 0 bases, V lost 3 bases, and 5 bases had no gene match. Germline CDR1 reads GTSNPN; CDR2 reads SVGIG (reference sequence). This CDR3 reads CAWRAGGISGANVLTF. The CDR3 DNA reads TGTGCCTGGAGGGCAGGGGGTATCTCTGGGGCCAACGTCCTGACTTTC. Variable domain in full (rest from reference TRBV30 and TRBJ2-6): SQTIHQWPATLVQPVGSPLSLECTVEGTSNPNLYWYRQAAGRGLQLLFYSVGIGQISSEVPQNLSASRPQDRQFILSSKKLLLSDSGFYLCAWRAGGISGANVLTFGAGSRLTVL.

V gene TRBV2 combines with J gene TRBJ1-6; 9 positions agree with TRBD1. CDR3 length: 15 residues. Germline-derived CDR1 and CDR2 are SNHLY and FYNNEI. The J segment lost 5 bases and the V segment lost 7 bases, leaving 6 bases of the junction unmatched. CDR3 nucleotide sequence: TGTGCCAGCACGAGACAGGGGGTGGATAATTCACCCCTCCACTTT. It translates to CASTRQGVDNSPLHF.

As regards this clone: Distinct nucleotide sequences in the sample also encode this CDR3. The chain's CDR3 is CASSVGGGTYEQYF. The CDR3 nucleotides read TGTGCCAGCAGCGTAGGCGGGGGGACCTACGAGCAGTACTTC. The chain combines TRBV9 with TRBJ2-7; 8 nucleotides line up with TRBD2. The CDR3 contains 14 residues. Germline-derived CDR1 and CDR2 are SGDLS and YYNGEE. Unmatched junction bases numbered 1, after V lost 0 bases and J lost 2 bases.

This chain joins TRBV7-9 and TRBJ2-5, with a weak D call TRBD1 (6 bases). CDR1 is SEHNR, CDR2 FQNEAQ, per germline (reference sequence). The CDR3 length is 11 residues. Trimming took off 5 bases at V and 12 bases at J, with 13 bases between the two ends. CDR3 sequence: CASSPGTTEYF. CDR3 sequence (DNA): TGTGCCAGCAGCCCCGGGACAACTGAGTACTTC.

V is TRBV6-1 and J is TRBJ2-3, with D possibly matching TRBD2 (6 bases). CDR3 length: 14 residues. Germline values: CDR1 MNHNS, CDR2 SASEGT. V was shortened by 0 bases and J by 6 bases, with 10 bases between the two germline ends. In nucleotides, the CDR3 is TGTGCCAGCAGTGAAGCTGGCCGGGGGGATACGCAGTATTTT. Translating it yields CASSEAGRGDTQYF.

V and J are TRBV7-2 and TRBJ2-3; 11 bases match TRBD2. The CDR3 totals 18 residues. With V trimmed by 0 bases and J by 2 bases, 7 bases remained unmatched. Looked up from germline, CDR1 is SGHTA and CDR2 is FQGNSA. The CDR3 loop reads CASSLARVAGGDTDTQYF. CDR3 DNA: TGTGCCAGCAGCTTAGCGCGGGTAGCGGGGGGGGACACAGATACGCAGTATTTT.

The V call is TRBV5-1, the J call TRBJ1-6; possible D gene TRBD1, 5 bases. Trimming removed 0 bases at V and 7 bases at J, with 8 bases between. The germline CDR1 and CDR2 sequences are SGHRS and YFSETQ. The CDR3 loop spans 14 amino acids. The CDR3 sequence: CASSLAGDNSPLHF. CDR3 DNA: TGCGCCAGCAGCTTGGCGGGGGACAATTCACCCCTCCACTTT.

V usage is TRBV28 and J usage is TRBJ1-2; the D gene is possibly TRBD1 (6 bases). Trimming took off 1 base at V and 8 bases at J, with 17 bases between the two ends. CDR3 size: 15 residues. Germline V gene lookup returns CDR1 MDHEN and CDR2 SYDVKM. The CDR3 loop reads CASSLLGRGISGYTF. Written as DNA, the CDR3 is TGTGCCAGCAGTTTATTGGGCAGGGGCATAAGCGGCTACACCTTC.

The chain couples TRBV19 to TRBJ2-1, with 9 bases aligning to TRBD2. The CDR3 has 17 amino acids. From germline, CDR1 is LNHDA and CDR2 SQIVND (reference sequence). V lost 0 bases, J lost 3 bases, and 6 bases stayed unmatched. The CDR3 DNA is TGTGCCAGTAGTATAGATCGGGCGGGGGGGGTCTACAATGAGCAGTTCTTC. It codes for CASSIDRAGGVYNEQFF.

The rearrangement joins TRBV30 to TRBJ1-2; D gene unclear. Germline CDR1 GTSNPN, CDR2 SVGIG (reference sequence). There are 14 residues in the CDR3. The V end was cut by 2 bases, the J end by 0 bases, with 10 bases between. The CDR3 region has the DNA TGTGCCTGGAGTATCTGGGGAGCTAACTATGGCTACACCTTC. The encoded protein is CAWSIWGANYGYTF.

As regards this clone: The junction shows a germline mismatch at one end, possibly a read error. The same CDR3 can be traced to other DNA sequences in this sample. The chain couples TRBV6-5 to TRBJ1-1; maybe TRBD1 (6 bases). CDR3 size: 16 residues. Germline values: CDR1 MNHEY, CDR2 SVGAGI. The CDR3 reads CASSYSGEGVNTEAFF. The CDR3 nucleotides are TGTGCCAGCAGCTACTCAGGGGAAGGGGTTAACACTGAAGCTTTCTTT.

The chain carries TRBV19 and TRBJ2-7, with unresolved D. This CDR3 spans 13 amino acids. CDR1 is LNHDA and CDR2 is SQIVND in the germline V gene (reference sequence). V was clipped by 8 bases and J by 0 bases, with 11 bases between them. CDR3 DNA: TGTGCCAGTGGTACTGGCGGCTCCTACGAGCAGTACTTC. It translates to CASGTGGSYEQYF.

The V and J genes are TRBV5-1 and TRBJ2-3, with 9 bases identical to TRBD2. The germline CDR1 and CDR2 sequences are SGHRS and YFSETQ. There are 16 residues in the CDR3. V was pared by 0 bases and J by 1 base, with 3 bases of the junction left unmatched. Written as DNA, the CDR3 is TGCGCCAGCAGCTTGGGGACTAGCGAAGGCACAGATACGCAGTATTTT. This encodes CASSLGTSEGTDTQYF.

This chain links TRBV9 with TRBJ2-5, with D hard to call. CDR1 SGDLS and CDR2 YYNGEE come from the germline V gene. Trimming stripped 1 base from V and 1 base from J, with 5 bases between. This CDR3 is 13 amino acids long. Here the CDR3 reads CASSVRVQETQYF. CDR3 DNA: TGTGCCAGCAGCGTAAGAGTCCAAGAGACCCAGTACTTC.

The chain combines TRBV5-1 with TRBJ2-7; TRBD1 matches 10 bases. The germline V gene encodes CDR1 SGHRS and CDR2 YFSETQ. This CDR3 has 15 amino acids. J was trimmed by 5 bases and V by 1 base; bases with no gene match: 6. The DNA for the CDR3 is TGCGCCAGCAGCTTGAAACCCGGGACAGGGGACGAGCAGTACTTC. Translation gives CASSLKPGTGDEQYF. Looking up the rest from reference TRBV5-1 and TRBJ2-7 gives the full variable domain: KAGVTQTPRYLIKTRGQQVTLSCSPISGHRSVSWYQQTPGQGLQFLFEYFSETQRNKGNFPGRFSGRQFSNSRSEMNVSTLELGDSALYLCASSLKPGTGDEQYFGPGTRLTVT.

The rearrangement joins TRBV15 to TRBJ1-1; unclear D gene. The germline V gene encodes CDR1 LNHNV and CDR2 YYDKDF (reference sequence). The CDR3 sequence is 13 residues long. V was cut by 0 bases and J by 6 bases, with 8 bases left in between. CDR3 in DNA: TGTGCCACCAGCAGAGATGAGGGCCCTGAAGCTTTCTTT. The encoded protein is CATSRDEGPEAFF.

The chain couples TRBV11-2 to TRBJ2-4; D gene unclear. V was shortened by 4 bases and J by 0 bases, with 10 bases between the two germline ends. The CDR3 loop spans 15 amino acids. Germline CDR1 reads SGHAT; CDR2 reads FQNNGV. The CDR3 loop is CASSWADLAKNIQYF. The CDR3 DNA is TGTGCCAGCAGCTGGGCAGACCTAGCCAAAAACATTCAGTACTTC.

For this clone: Different DNA sequences within this sample yield the same CDR3. The chain carries TRBV29-1 and TRBJ2-2; D may be TRBD1 (8 bases). This CDR3 is 14 amino acids long. Germline V gene data show CDR1 as SQVTM and CDR2 as ANQGSEA. The CDR3 reads CSADDRGGTGELFF. The CDR3 nucleotides are TGCAGTGCTGACGACAGGGGAGGGACCGGGGAGCTGTTTTTT.

The rearrangement links TRBV28 to TRBJ1-4; the D is unclear. Germline lookup yields CDR1 MDHEN and CDR2 SYDVKM. The CDR3 contains 16 residues. Trimming pared 8 bases from V and 0 bases from J, leaving 16 bases between. CDR3 coding DNA: TGTGCCAGCCTTCCTTACCCTGGAGCAACTAATGAAAAACTGTTTTTT. Translation gives CASLPYPGATNEKLFF.